The 21 T cell receptor beta chains in this list originate from one sample, sequenced in a study of long-term antiretroviral therapy in people with HIV. Sequencing relied on immunoSEQ assay v3.0, run at survey level. The assay was immunoSEQ multiplex PCR, and TCRdb's table has in-frame clones only and misses some. The sample includes fewer than 40,000 clones, approximately 87% seen only once; the top ten take under 5%. Sequences were derived from unsorted PBMCs, sampled 1.2 years after starting antiretroviral therapy. All receptors come from a woman aged 50 to 60 with HIV.

About this clone itself: The sample holds other DNA sequences that translate to the same CDR3. The chain uses TRBV25-1 and TRBJ1-2; 8 bases agree with TRBD1. Germline-derived CDR1 and CDR2 are MGHDK and SYGVNS. V lost 6 bases to trimming and J lost 4 bases; unmatched junction nucleotides: 4. This CDR3 has 13 residues. The DNA for the CDR3 is TGTGCCAGCAGCCCGACAGGGGTCTATGGCTACACCTTC. It specifies CASSPTGVYGYTF.

V gene TRBV19 combines with J gene TRBJ2-1; TRBD1 matches at 11 bases. This CDR3 has 14 residues. CDR1 and CDR2 from the germline V gene are LNHDA and SQIVND (reference sequence). Unmatched junction bases numbered 8, after V lost 9 bases and J lost 7 bases. CDR3 sequence reads: CASSGTGGFNEQFF. CDR3 nucleotide sequence: TGTGCCAGCTCCGGGACAGGGGGATTTAATGAGCAGTTCTTC.

The rearrangement links TRBV25-1 to TRBJ1-4; D ambiguous. This CDR3 is 12 amino acids long. Trimming took 6 bases from V and 3 from J, leaving 5 bases between them. Germline V gene sequence: CDR1 MGHDK, CDR2 SYGVNS. The CDR3 sequence: CASRQSNEKLFF. CDR3 in DNA: TGTGCCAGCAGGCAGTCTAATGAAAAACTGTTTTTT.

V usage is TRBV7-9 and J usage is TRBJ1-1, with D perhaps matching TRBD1 (6 bases). This CDR3 contains 13 residues. Germline CDR1 and CDR2: SEHNR and FQNEAQ (reference sequence). With 4 bases removed from V and 3 bases from J, the gap between germline ends came to 9 bases. CDR3 in amino acids: CASSWTADTEAFF. In nucleotides, the CDR3 is TGTGCCAGCAGCTGGACAGCCGACACTGAAGCTTTCTTT.

This clone was seen a single time. The genes are TRBV5-1 and TRBJ1-1; D gene ambiguous. Germline V CDR1 and CDR2: SGHRS, YFSETQ. V lost 4 bases and J lost 2, with 12 bases in between. The CDR3 consists of 14 residues. The CDR3 is CASSRAGSNTEAFF. In DNA, the CDR3 is TGCGCCAGCAGCCGGGCAGGTAGCAACACTGAAGCTTTCTTT. The variable domain in full, completed from reference TRBV5-1 and TRBJ1-1, reads KAGVTQTPRYLIKTRGQQVTLSCSPISGHRSVSWYQQTPGQGLQFLFEYFSETQRNKGNFPGRFSGRQFSNSRSEMNVSTLELGDSALYLCASSRAGSNTEAFFGQGTRLTVV.

This sequence joins TRBV6-1 and TRBJ1-4; 7 positions match TRBD1. The CDR3 runs to 12 residues. Germline V lookup: CDR1 MNHNS, CDR2 SASEGT. With V trimmed by 7 bases and J by 5 bases, 1 base remained unmatched. CDR3 bases: TGTGCCAGCAAACAGGGGAATGAAAAACTGTTTTTT. This translates into CASKQGNEKLFF.

The V and J genes are TRBV7-2 and TRBJ2-3; a weak D match, TRBD2 (7 bases). The CDR3 is 15 amino acids. The germline V gene encodes CDR1 SGHTA and CDR2 FQGNSA. Trimming took 4 bases from V and 8 from J, leaving 19 bases between them. The CDR3, as DNA: TGTGCCAGCAGCTCCGAAGGGGGGGTGTGGAGTACGCAGTATTTT. Its translation: CASSSEGGVWSTQYF.

This chain connects TRBV5-6 to TRBJ2-3, with TRBD1 identical over 9 bases. Trimming at V came to 4 bases and at J to 4 bases, leaving 7 bases not matched to a gene. Germline CDR1 is SGHDT and CDR2 is YYEEEE. The CDR3 runs to 15 residues. The CDR3 protein is CASSPDRGGPDTQYF. In DNA form, the CDR3 reads TGTGCCAGCAGCCCGGACAGGGGAGGTCCAGATACGCAGTATTTT.

V and J are TRBV2 and TRBJ2-3, with TRBD2 matching 7 bases. Looked up from germline, CDR1 is SNHLY and CDR2 is FYNNEI. V lost 7 bases, J lost 3 bases, and 7 bases stayed unmatched. The CDR3 is 14 amino acids. The CDR3, as DNA: TGTGCCAGCACGGTGCGCGGGGGAACAGATACGCAGTATTTT. This encodes CASTVRGGTDTQYF.

The V call is TRBV2, the J call TRBJ1-2, with D uncertain. V was pared by 1 base and J by 4 bases, with 7 bases between. The CDR3 sequence is 13 residues long. Germline CDR1 reads SNHLY; CDR2 reads FYNNEI. CDR3 sequence (DNA): TGTGCCAGCAGTGAAGGGGGAATCTATGGCTACACCTTC. Amino acid sequence: CASSEGGIYGYTF.

The chain is built from TRBV7-8 and TRBJ2-6; no clear D. The germline V gene has CDR1 SGHVS and CDR2 FQNEAQ. The CDR3 contains 15 residues. Trimming left V 5 bases short and J 0 bases short, with 8 bases between. CDR3 residues: CASSPPDSGANVLTF. The CDR3 nucleotides are TGTGCCAGCAGCCCTCCGGACTCTGGGGCCAACGTCCTGACTTTC.

The V and J genes are TRBV6-1 and TRBJ2-1; 7 bases match TRBD1. V was pared by 7 bases and J by 6 bases, with 6 bases of the junction left unmatched. CDR3 length: 13 residues. Germline V lookup: CDR1 MNHNS, CDR2 SASEGT. The CDR3 DNA sequence: TGTGCCAGCAACCTAAACAGGGGCAATGAGCAGTTCTTC. This translates into CASNLNRGNEQFF.

The gene calls are TRBV14 and TRBJ1-2, with no clear D. V was cut by 0 bases and J by 3 bases, with 5 bases left in between. There are 13 residues in the CDR3. Germline values: CDR1 SGHDN, CDR2 FVKESK. The CDR3 protein is CASSQDTYYGYTF. As DNA, the CDR3 is TGTGCCAGCAGCCAAGATACCTACTATGGCTACACCTTC.

The chain uses TRBV30 and TRBJ1-6; 7 bases agree with TRBD1. The CDR3 is made up of 13 amino acids. V was clipped by 3 bases and J by 5 bases; unmatched bases: 1. Germline values: CDR1 GTSNPN, CDR2 SVGIG (reference sequence). CDR3 sequence (DNA): TGTGCCTGGAGGACAGGGAATAATTCACCCCTCCACTTT. It is translated as CAWRTGNNSPLHF.

J is TRBJ1-4 and V is TRBV6-5, with a possible D match to TRBD1 (6 bases). Germline CDR1 and CDR2: MNHEY and SVGAGI. The CDR3 runs to 15 residues. The germline V and J ends were trimmed by 3 bases and 8 bases, with 16 bases remaining between them. CDR3 sequence: CASSYENRAREKLFF. CDR3 coding DNA: TGTGCCAGCAGTTATGAGAACAGGGCAAGAGAAAAACTGTTTTTT.

The J gene is TRBJ2-4, the V gene TRBV5-6, with 7 bases fitting TRBD1. The CDR3 sequence is 16 residues long. V was clipped by 0 bases and J by 4 bases; unmatched bases: 7. CDR1 is SGHDT, CDR2 YYEEEE, per germline. This CDR3 is CASSLVAGTEKNIQYF. The DNA for the CDR3 is TGTGCCAGCAGCTTGGTGGCCGGGACAGAAAAAAACATTCAGTACTTC.

This chain joins TRBV5-1 and TRBJ2-3; 7 nucleotides line up with TRBD2. Germline trimming cut 7 bases from V and 2 bases from J; bases unmatched to any gene: 13. CDR3 length equals 16 residues. The germline CDR1 and CDR2 sequences are SGHRS and YFSETQ. In DNA form, the CDR3 reads TGCGCCAGCCGCCCCGTAGGGCGGGGGATCACAGATACGCAGTATTTT. Its protein product is CASRPVGRGITDTQYF.

V and J are TRBV10-2 and TRBJ2-7; D might be TRBD1 or TRBD2, each matching 5 bases. The CDR3 covers 15 residues. Germline V gene data show CDR1 as WSHSY and CDR2 as SAAADI. V was cut by 7 bases and J by 2 bases, with 18 bases left in between. The CDR3 reads CASTHRPGPPYEQYF. CDR3 nucleotide sequence: TGCGCCAGCACCCATCGGCCGGGACCGCCCTACGAGCAGTACTTC.

The CDR3 DNA reads as TGTGCCAGCAGCTCACGACAGACGGGACGGAGAGAGACCCAGTACTTC. It is translated as CASSSRQTGRRETQYF. The V gene is TRBV14, the J gene TRBJ2-5, with D possibly being TRBD1 or TRBD2 (5 bases each). This CDR3 is 16 amino acids long. V was shortened by 5 bases and J by 4 bases, with 20 bases between the two germline ends. CDR1 SGHDN and CDR2 FVKESK come from the germline V gene.

The V call is TRBV5-1, the J call TRBJ1-1, with 10 bases lining up with TRBD1. The CDR3 is 16 residues long. The germline V gene encodes CDR1 SGHRS and CDR2 YFSETQ. The junction had 8 bases not matched to a gene; V was cut back by 4 bases and J by 2 bases. The CDR3 reads CASSSDRGHSNTEAFF. For the CDR3, the DNA is TGCGCCAGCAGCAGCGACAGGGGGCATTCCAACACTGAAGCTTTCTTT.

V usage is TRBV9 and J usage is TRBJ2-3; 8 bases fit TRBD2. This CDR3 is 17 amino acids long. Germline assignment: CDR1 SGDLS and CDR2 YYNGEE. The junction had 6 bases not matched to a gene; V was cut back by 0 bases and J by 0 bases. CDR3 loop: CASSVEAGDLSTDTQYF. The CDR3 DNA reads as TGTGCCAGCAGCGTAGAAGCGGGAGACCTTAGCACAGATACGCAGTATTTT.